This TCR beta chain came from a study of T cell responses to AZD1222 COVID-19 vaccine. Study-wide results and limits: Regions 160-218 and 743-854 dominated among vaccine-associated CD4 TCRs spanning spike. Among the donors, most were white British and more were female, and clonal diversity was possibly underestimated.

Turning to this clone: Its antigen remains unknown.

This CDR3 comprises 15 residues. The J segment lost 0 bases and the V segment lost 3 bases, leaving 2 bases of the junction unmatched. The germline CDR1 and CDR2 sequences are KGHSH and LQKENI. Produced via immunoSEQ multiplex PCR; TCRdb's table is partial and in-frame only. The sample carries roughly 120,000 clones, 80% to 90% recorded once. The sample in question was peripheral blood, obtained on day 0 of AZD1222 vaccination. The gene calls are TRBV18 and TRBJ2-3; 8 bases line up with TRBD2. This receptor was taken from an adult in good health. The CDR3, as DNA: TGTGCCAGCTCACCCCGGACTAGCAGCACAGATACGCAGTATTTT. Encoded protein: CASSPRTSSTDTQYF.